The rows below give T cell receptor beta chains drawn from one sample of a study of blood T cell repertoires in COVID-19. Profiled with immunoSEQ multiplex PCR; TCRdb holds only in-frame clones, not every one. The sample yields 310,000 or so clones, roughly 90% seen once. The sequenced sample consisted of peripheral blood. These receptors originate from a man aged 30 to 45 with COVID-19, enrolled during active disease. The CDR3 runs from the conserved cysteine through the conserved F or W. D genes are given only for firm matches. Rows may omit the clone size; those that give it use once, few, many or a size class.

J gene | V gene | D gene | clone size | CDR3 DNA | CDR3 protein
TRBJ1-5 | TRBV12-5 | - | - | TGTGCTAGTGGTTTGGGAAAGGGGGAATATCAGCCCCAGCATTTT | CASGLGKGEYQPQHF
TRBJ1-4 | TRBV6-5 | - | - | TGTGCCAGCGCCGGAGAGGCAACTAATGAAAAACTGTTTTTT | CASAGEATNEKLFF
TRBJ1-6 | TRBV14 | - | - | TGTGCCAGCAGCCATAAACAGGGATGGTTTAATTCACCCCTCCACTTT | CASSHKQGWFNSPLHF
TRBJ2-5 | TRBV19 | - | - | TGTGCCAGTAAGTTTTCGGACAACCAAGAGACCCAGTACTTC | CASKFSDNQETQYF
TRBJ2-3 | TRBV27 | TRBD2 | - | TGTGCCAGCAGTTCACCTAGCGGGGGGGCCACTGATACGCAGTATTTT | CASSSPSGGATDTQYF
TRBJ2-7 | TRBV4-2 | TRBD1 | once | TGTGCCAGCAGCCAAGAATCGGGGACAGGGTCCGAGCAGTACTTC | CASSQESGTGSEQYF
TRBJ2-7 | TRBV18 | - | - | TGTGCCAGCTCGTCCGACAGGTCTGGCGAGCAGTACTTC | CASSSDRSGEQYF
TRBJ2-1 | TRBV5-1 | - | - | TGCGCCAGCAGCTTACAGCAGTCAAGCTCCTACAATGAGCAGTTCTTC | CASSLQQSSSYNEQFF
TRBJ1-1 | TRBV5-4 | TRBD1 | many | TGTGCCAGCAGCTCCAGGGACAGTGAAGCTTTCTTT | CASSSRDSEAFF
TRBJ2-1 | TRBV5-4 | - | - | TGTGCCAGCAGTTTTCCTGGGCGGGTGCACTCCTACAATGAGCAGTTCTTC | CASSFPGRVHSYNEQFF
TRBJ1-2 | TRBV11-1 | TRBD1 | - | TGTGCCAGCAGCTTAGCGCTCGGACAGGGGGCCTATGGCTACACCTTC | CASSLALGQGAYGYTF
TRBJ1-4 | TRBV5-1 | TRBD1 | once | TGCGCCAGCAGCCTCGGGACAGGCTTGTCTACCGCCCTACGATTTAATGAAAAACTGTTTTTT | CASSLGTGLSTALRFNEKLFF
TRBJ2-3 | TRBV9 | TRBD2 | once | TGTGCCAGCAGCGGCGGGACTAGCGGGAGATCGGATACGCAGTATTTT | CASSGGTSGRSDTQYF